Presented here are 6 T cell receptor beta chains from one specimen sequenced in a study of T cell responses to AZD1222 COVID-19 vaccine. Sequenced by immunoSEQ multiplex PCR; TCRdb stores in-frame clones only, minus some. The table has some 150,000 clones, less than 95% seen once. The source was peripheral blood, collected on day 0 of AZD1222 vaccination. Receptor source: an adult in good health.

V is TRBV19 and J is TRBJ2-3, with 9 bases matching TRBD2. Trimming cost V 0 bases and J 2 bases; bases outside gene matches: 12. From germline, CDR1 is LNHDA and CDR2 SQIVND (reference sequence). The CDR3 totals 19 residues. CDR3 coding DNA: TGTGCCAGTAGTATAGATCAGGTCTCGACTAGCGGTCTCACAGATACGCAGTATTTT. Translation gives CASSIDQVSTSGLTDTQYF.

The chain employs TRBV2 and TRBJ1-2; TRBD1 agrees at 7 bases. Unmatched junction bases numbered 9, after V lost 6 bases and J lost 8 bases. The germline gives CDR1 SNHLY, CDR2 FYNNEI. There are 13 residues in the CDR3. In DNA, the CDR3 is TGTGCCAGCAGAAGGACAGGACATTTGGGCTACACCTTC. It encodes CASRRTGHLGYTF. Looking up the rest from reference TRBV2 and TRBJ1-2 gives the full variable domain: EPEVTQTPSHQVTQMGQEVILRCVPISNHLYFYWYRQILGQKVEFLVSFYNNEISEKSEIFDDQFSVERPDGSNFTLKIRSTKLEDSAMYFCASRRTGHLGYTFGSGTRLTVV.

The chain employs TRBV2 and TRBJ2-1; D possibly matches TRBD1 or TRBD2 (6 bases each). This CDR3 is built from 17 residues. CDR1 SNHLY and CDR2 FYNNEI come from the germline V gene. Trimming shortened V by 7 bases and J by 1 base, and 20 bases separated the two germline ends. CDR3 in DNA: TGTGCCAGCAATCCGGGAAGGGGGGCTCCGTCCTACAATGAGCAGTTCTTC. Protein product: CASNPGRGAPSYNEQFF. Using reference TRBV2 and TRBJ2-1 for the parts outside the CDR3, the full variable domain is EPEVTQTPSHQVTQMGQEVILRCVPISNHLYFYWYRQILGQKVEFLVSFYNNEISEKSEIFDDQFSVERPDGSNFTLKIRSTKLEDSAMYFCASNPGRGAPSYNEQFFGPGTRLTVL.

The chain employs TRBV6-5 and TRBJ1-2; 12 nucleotides agree with TRBD1. This CDR3 is built from 14 residues. J lost 7 bases, V lost 6 bases, and 6 bases had no gene match. From germline, CDR1 is MNHEY and CDR2 SVGAGI. The DNA of the CDR3 is TGTGCCAGCAGGGGGGACAGGGGGCAAGGTGGCTACACCTTC. This encodes CASRGDRGQGGYTF.

The chain combines TRBV6-5 with TRBJ2-2; D is ambiguous. Looked up from germline, CDR1 is MNHEY and CDR2 is SVGAGI. The CDR3 contains 16 residues. Trimming removed 4 bases from V and 2 bases from J, with 14 bases in between. CDR3: CASSSPGETNTGELFF. CDR3 in DNA: TGTGCCAGCAGTTCCCCCGGAGAGACTAACACCGGGGAGCTGTTTTTT.

The rearrangement joins TRBV6-2 or TRBV6-3 to TRBJ2-7; 7 bases fit TRBD2. This CDR3 is built from 13 residues. CDR1 and CDR2 from the germline V gene are MNHEY and SVGEGT. After removal of 2 bases from V and 5 bases from J, the junction contained 3 bases not matched to a gene. CDR3 in DNA: TGTGCCAGCAGTTACGGGGGGGTAAACGAGCAGTACGTC. Its translation: CASSYGGVNEQYV.